These 3 T cell receptor beta chains came from one sample sequenced in a study of T cells in Graves' hyperthyroidism and ophthalmopathy. Template material for amplifying TCR beta CDR3 regions consisted of RNA transcripts. TCR CDR3 regions were first amplified by RT-PCR with HTBI primers. TCRdb independently ran MiXCR on the multiplex PCR reads; one entry per CDR3 protein. The data show about 290,000 distinct CDR3 sequences, with roughly 15% seen just once and around a third held by the top ten. The sample consisted of blood. The receptors were sampled from a man aged 25 to 45 with Graves' hyperthyroidism.

CDR3 residues: CSARVAGPTYNEQFF. As DNA, the CDR3 is TGCAGTGCTAGAGTGGCAGGGCCGACCTACAATGAGCAGTTCTTC. The chain carries TRBV20-1 and TRBJ2-1, with a tentative D call TRBD1 (5 bases). Germline CDR1 reads DFQATT; CDR2 reads SNEGSKA (reference sequence). V lost 1 base and J 2 bases, leaving 12 bases between the germline ends. The CDR3 has 15 residues.

This clonotype has more than one count but fewer than ten. CDR3 bases: TGTGCCAGCAGCCCGACGAGGTTAGCGGGAGAAGATACGCAGTATTTT. It is translated as CASSPTRLAGEDTQYF. The rearrangement joins TRBV7-9 to TRBJ2-3, with TRBD2 matching over 9 bases. V was pared by 5 bases and J by 5 bases, with 11 bases of the junction left unmatched. This CDR3 contains 16 residues. Germline V gene lookup returns CDR1 SEHNR and CDR2 FQNEAQ (reference sequence).

There are many counts of this clonotype. The CDR3, as DNA: TGTGCCAGCAGTCTGAACGCAGGGGGCACAGATACGCAGTATTTT. Protein product: CASSLNAGGTDTQYF. This chain joins TRBV7-6 and TRBJ2-3; maybe TRBD1 (6 bases). Trimming left V 6 bases short and J 1 base short, with 14 bases between. Germline assignment: CDR1 SGHVS and CDR2 FNYEAQ. CDR3 size: 15 residues.